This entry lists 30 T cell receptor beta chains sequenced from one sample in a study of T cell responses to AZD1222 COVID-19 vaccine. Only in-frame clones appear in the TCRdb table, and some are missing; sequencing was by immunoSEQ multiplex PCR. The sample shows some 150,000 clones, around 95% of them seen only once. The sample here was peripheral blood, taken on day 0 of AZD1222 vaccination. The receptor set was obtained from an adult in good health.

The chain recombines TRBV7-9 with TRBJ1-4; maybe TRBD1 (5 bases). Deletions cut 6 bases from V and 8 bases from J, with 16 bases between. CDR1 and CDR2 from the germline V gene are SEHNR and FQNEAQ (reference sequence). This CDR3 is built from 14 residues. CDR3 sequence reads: CASSPRVAGEKLFF. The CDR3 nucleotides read TGTGCCAGCAGTCCCAGGGTAGCGGGAGAAAAACTGTTTTTT. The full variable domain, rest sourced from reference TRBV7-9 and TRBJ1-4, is DTGVSQNPRHKITKRGQNVTFRCDPISEHNRLYWYRQTLGQGPEFLTYFQNEAQLEKSRLLSDRFSAERPKGSFSTLEIQRTEQGDSAMYLCASSPRVAGEKLFFGSGTQLSVL.

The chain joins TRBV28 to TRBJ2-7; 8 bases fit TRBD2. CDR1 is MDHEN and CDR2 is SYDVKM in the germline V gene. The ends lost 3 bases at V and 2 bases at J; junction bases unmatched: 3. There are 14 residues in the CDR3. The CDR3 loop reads CASSFGGLAYEQYV. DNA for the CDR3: TGTGCCAGCAGTTTCGGGGGACTAGCCTACGAGCAGTACGTC.

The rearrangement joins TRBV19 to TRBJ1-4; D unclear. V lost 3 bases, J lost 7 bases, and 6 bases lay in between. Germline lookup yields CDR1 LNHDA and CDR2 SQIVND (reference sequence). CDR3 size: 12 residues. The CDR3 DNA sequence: TGTGCCAGTAGTATCCCAAGTGAAAAACTGTTTTTT. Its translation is CASSIPSEKLFF.

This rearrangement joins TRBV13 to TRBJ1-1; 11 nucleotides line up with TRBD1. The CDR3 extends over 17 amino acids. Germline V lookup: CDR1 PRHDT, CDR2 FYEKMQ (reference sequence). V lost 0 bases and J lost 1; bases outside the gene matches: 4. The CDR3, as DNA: TGTGCCAGCAGCTTAGGGGGACAGGGGGTTTGGAACACTGAAGCTTTCTTT. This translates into CASSLGGQGVWNTEAFF.

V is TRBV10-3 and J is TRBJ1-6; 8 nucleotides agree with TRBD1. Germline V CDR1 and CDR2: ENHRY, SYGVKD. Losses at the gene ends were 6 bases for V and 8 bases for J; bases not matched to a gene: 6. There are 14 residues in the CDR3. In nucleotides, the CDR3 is TGTGCCATCAGGCCGGGACAGGTGGATTCACCCCTCCACTTT. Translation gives CAIRPGQVDSPLHF.

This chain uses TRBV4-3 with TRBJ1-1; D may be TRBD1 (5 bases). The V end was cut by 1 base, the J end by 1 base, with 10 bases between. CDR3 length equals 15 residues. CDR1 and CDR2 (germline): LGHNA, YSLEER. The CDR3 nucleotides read TGCGCCAGCAGCCAAGGCCGCAGGGAGAACACTGAAGCTTTCTTT. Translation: CASSQGRRENTEAFF.

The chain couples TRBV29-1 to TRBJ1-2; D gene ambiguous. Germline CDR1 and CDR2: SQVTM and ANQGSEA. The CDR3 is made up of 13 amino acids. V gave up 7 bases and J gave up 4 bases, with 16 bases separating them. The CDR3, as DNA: TGCAGCGCCGCGAAGGGTTCTGGCTATGGCTACACCTTC. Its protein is CSAAKGSGYGYTF.

The CDR3 is CASSPISRGGPYGYTF. As DNA, the CDR3 is TGCGCCAGCAGCCCAATTTCGAGGGGAGGCCCCTATGGCTACACCTTC. The chain is built from TRBV5-1 and TRBJ1-2; D perhaps matches TRBD1 (5 bases). Germline V lookup: CDR1 SGHRS, CDR2 YFSETQ. V was trimmed by 4 bases and J by 4 bases, leaving 20 bases between them. The CDR3 consists of 16 residues.

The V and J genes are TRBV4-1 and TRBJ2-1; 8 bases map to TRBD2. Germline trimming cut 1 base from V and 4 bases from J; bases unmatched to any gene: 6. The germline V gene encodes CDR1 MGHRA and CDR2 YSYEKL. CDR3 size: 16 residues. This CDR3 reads CASSQVGPGGYNEQFF. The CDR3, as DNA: TGCGCCAGCAGCCAAGTGGGACCGGGGGGGTACAATGAGCAGTTCTTC.

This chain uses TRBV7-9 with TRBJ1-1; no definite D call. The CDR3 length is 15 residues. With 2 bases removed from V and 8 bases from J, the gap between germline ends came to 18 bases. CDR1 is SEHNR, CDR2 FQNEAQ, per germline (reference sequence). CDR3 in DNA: TGTGCCAGCAGCTTAAGCCCGGCACCTCCGTGGGAAGCTTTCTTT. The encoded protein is CASSLSPAPPWEAFF.

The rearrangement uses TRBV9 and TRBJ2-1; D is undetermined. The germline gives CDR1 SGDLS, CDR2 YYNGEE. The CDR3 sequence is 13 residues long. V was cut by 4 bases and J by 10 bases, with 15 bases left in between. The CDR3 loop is CASSSSTSREQFF. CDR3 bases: TGTGCCAGCAGCTCGTCGACTTCTCGGGAGCAGTTCTTC. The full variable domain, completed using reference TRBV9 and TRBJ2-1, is DSGVTQTPKHLITATGQRVTLRCSPRSGDLSVYWYQQSLDQGLQFLIQYYNGEERAKGNILERFSAQQFPDLHSELNLSSLELGDSALYFCASSSSTSREQFFGPGTRLTVL.

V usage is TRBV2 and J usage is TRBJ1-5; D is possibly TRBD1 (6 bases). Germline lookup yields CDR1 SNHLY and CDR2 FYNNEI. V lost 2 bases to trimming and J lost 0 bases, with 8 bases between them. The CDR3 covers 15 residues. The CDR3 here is CASSENRVSNQPQHF. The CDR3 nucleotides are TGTGCCAGCAGTGAAAACAGGGTTAGCAATCAGCCCCAGCATTTT.

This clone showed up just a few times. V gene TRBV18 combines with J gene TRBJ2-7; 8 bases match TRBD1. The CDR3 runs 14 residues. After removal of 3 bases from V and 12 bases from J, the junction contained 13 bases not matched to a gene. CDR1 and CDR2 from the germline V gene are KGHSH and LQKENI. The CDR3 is CASSPDRGTKRLYV. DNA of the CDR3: TGTGCCAGCTCACCCGACAGGGGAACAAAACGGCTGTACGTC.

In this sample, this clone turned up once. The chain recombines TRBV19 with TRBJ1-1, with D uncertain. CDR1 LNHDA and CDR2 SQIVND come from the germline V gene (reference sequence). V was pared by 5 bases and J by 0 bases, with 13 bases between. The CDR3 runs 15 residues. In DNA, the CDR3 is TGTGCCAGTAGTGAGGTGGTGGGCCTGAACACTGAAGCTTTCTTT. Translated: CASSEVVGLNTEAFF.

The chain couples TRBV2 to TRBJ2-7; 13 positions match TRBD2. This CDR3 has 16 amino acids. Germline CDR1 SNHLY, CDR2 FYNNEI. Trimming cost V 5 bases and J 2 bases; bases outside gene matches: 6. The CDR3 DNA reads TGTGCCAGCAGTCGCGGGGGGACTAGCGGGACCTACGAGCAGTACGTC. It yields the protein CASSRGGTSGTYEQYV.

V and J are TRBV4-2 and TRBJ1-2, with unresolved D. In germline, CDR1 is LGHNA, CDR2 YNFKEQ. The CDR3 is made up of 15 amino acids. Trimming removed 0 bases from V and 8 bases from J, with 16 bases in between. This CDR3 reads CASSQDFRVSQGYTF. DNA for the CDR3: TGTGCCAGCAGCCAAGATTTTAGGGTATCCCAAGGCTACACCTTC.

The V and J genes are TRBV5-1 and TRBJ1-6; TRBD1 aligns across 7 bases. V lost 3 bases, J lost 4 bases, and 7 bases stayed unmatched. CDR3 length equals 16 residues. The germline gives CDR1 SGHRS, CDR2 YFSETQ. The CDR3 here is CASSYAGTEYNSPLHF. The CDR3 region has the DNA TGCGCCAGCAGCTACGCCGGGACAGAGTATAATTCACCCCTCCACTTT.

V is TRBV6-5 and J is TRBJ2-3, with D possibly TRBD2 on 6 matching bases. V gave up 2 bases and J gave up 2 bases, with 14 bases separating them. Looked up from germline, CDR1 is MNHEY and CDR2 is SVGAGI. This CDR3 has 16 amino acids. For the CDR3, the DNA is TGTGCCAGCAGTTACCCGCGAGGAGGGAACACAGATACGCAGTATTTT. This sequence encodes CASSYPRGGNTDTQYF.

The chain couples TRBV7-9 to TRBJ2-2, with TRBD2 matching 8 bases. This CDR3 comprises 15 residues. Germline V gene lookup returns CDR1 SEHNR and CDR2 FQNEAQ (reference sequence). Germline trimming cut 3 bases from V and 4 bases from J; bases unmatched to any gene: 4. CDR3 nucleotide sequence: TGTGCCAGCAGCTTCGGGGGGGCGAGCACCGGGGAGCTGTTTTTT. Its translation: CASSFGGASTGELFF.

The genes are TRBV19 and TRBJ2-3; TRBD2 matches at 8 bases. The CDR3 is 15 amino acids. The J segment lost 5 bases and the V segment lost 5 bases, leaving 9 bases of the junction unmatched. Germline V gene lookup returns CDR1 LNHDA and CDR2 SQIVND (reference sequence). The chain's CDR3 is CASSLLAGNGDTQYF. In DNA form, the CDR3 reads TGTGCCAGTAGTCTCTTAGCGGGAAATGGAGATACGCAGTATTTT.

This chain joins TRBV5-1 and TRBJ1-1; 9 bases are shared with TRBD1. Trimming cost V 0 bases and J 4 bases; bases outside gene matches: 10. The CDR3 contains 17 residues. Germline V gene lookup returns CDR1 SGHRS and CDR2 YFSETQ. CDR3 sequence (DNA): TGCGCCAGCAGCTTGGGGACAGGGGCTCGGGGCGGCACTGAAGCTTTCTTT. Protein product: CASSLGTGARGGTEAFF.

The CDR3 nucleotides read TGTGCCAGCAGCCAAGCAATTAGGAGACTCAACTATGGCTACACCTTC. This encodes CASSQAIRRLNYGYTF. The chain carries TRBV4-2 and TRBJ1-2; the D is unclear. In germline, CDR1 is LGHNA, CDR2 YNFKEQ. The CDR3 runs to 16 residues. Trimming removed 1 base from V and 2 bases from J, with 14 bases in between.

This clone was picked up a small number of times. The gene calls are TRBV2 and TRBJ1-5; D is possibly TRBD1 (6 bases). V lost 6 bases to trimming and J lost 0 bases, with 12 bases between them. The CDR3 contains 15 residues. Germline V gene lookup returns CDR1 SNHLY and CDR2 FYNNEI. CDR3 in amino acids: CASRDRTFSNQPQHF. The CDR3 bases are TGTGCCAGCAGAGACAGGACCTTTAGCAATCAGCCCCAGCATTTT.

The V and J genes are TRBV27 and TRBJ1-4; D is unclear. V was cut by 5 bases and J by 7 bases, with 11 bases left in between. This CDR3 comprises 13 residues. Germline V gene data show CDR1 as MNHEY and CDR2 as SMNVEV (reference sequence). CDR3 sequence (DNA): TGTGCCAGCAGTGCCCGAGAAGGTGAAAAACTGTTTTTT. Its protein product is CASSAREGEKLFF. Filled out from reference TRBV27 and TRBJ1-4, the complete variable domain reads EAQVTQNPRYLITVTGKKLTVTCSQNMNHEYMSWYRQDPGLGLRQIYYSMNVEVTDKGDVPEGYKVSRKEKRNFPLILESPSPNQTSLYFCASSAREGEKLFFGSGTQLSVL.

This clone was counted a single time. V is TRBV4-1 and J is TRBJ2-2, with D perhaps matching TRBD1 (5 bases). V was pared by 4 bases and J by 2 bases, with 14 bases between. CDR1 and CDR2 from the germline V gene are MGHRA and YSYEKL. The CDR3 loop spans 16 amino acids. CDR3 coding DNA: TGCGCCAGCAGCCCCCAGGACAAACTAAACACCGGGGAGCTGTTTTTT. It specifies CASSPQDKLNTGELFF.

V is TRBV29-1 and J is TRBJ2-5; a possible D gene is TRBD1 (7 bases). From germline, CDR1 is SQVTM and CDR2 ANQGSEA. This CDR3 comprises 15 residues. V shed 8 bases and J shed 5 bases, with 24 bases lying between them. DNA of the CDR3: TGCAGCACCCACGGAGGGGGCGGTATTTTTGAGACCCAGTACTTC. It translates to CSTHGGGGIFETQYF.

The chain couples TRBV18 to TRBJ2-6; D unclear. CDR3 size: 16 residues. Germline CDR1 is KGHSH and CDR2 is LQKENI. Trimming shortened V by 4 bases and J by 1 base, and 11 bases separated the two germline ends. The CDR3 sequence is CASSLNLGSGANVLTF. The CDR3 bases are TGTGCCAGCTCACTAAATTTGGGATCTGGGGCCAACGTCCTGACTTTC.

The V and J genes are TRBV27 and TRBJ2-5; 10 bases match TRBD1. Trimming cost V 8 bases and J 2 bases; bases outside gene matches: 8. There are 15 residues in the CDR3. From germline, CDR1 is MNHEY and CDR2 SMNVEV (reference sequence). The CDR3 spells CASAPRTGGQETQYF. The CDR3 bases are TGTGCCAGCGCTCCTCGGACAGGGGGTCAAGAGACCCAGTACTTC.

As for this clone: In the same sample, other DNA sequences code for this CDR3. CDR3 sequence (DNA): TGTGCCAGTAGTACCGGACAGAACACTGAAGCTTTCTTT. Its protein product is CASSTGQNTEAFF. This chain connects TRBV19 to TRBJ1-1; maybe TRBD1 (5 bases). The CDR3 is made up of 13 amino acids. The germline gives CDR1 LNHDA, CDR2 SQIVND (reference sequence). V was trimmed by 4 bases and J by 1 base, leaving 7 bases between them.

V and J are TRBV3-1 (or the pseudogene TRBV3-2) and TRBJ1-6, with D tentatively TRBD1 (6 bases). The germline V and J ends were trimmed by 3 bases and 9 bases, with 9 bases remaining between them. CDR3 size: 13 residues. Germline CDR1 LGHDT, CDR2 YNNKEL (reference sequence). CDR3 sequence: CASSHPTGSPLHF. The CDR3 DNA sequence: TGTGCCAGCAGCCACCCGACAGGTTCACCCCTCCACTTT.